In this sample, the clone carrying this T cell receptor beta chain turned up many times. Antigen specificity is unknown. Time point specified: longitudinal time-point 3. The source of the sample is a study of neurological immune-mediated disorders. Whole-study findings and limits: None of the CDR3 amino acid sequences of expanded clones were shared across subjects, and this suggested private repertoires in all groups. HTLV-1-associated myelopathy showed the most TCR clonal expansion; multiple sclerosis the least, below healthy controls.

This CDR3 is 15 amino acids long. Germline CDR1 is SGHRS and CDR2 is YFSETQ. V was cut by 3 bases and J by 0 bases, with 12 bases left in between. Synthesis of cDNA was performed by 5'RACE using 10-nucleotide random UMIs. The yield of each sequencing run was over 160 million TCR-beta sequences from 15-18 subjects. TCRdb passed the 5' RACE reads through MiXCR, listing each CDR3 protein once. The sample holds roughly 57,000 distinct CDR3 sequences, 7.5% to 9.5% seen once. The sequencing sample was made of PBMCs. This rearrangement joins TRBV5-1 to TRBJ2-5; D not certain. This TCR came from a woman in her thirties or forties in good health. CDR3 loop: CASSSHSTHQETQYF. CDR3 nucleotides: TGCGCCAGCAGCTCCCACTCGACGCACCAAGAGACCCAGTACTTC.